This paragraph covers one T cell receptor beta chain sequence. Germline assignment: CDR1 SGDLS and CDR2 YYNGEE. Trimming stripped 4 bases from V and 8 bases from J, with 18 bases between. The CDR3 has 14 amino acids. The sample originates from a study of identifying expanded T cells in peripheral blood. The method was immunoSEQ multiplex PCR; TCRdb's version includes in-frame clones alone and lacks a portion of them. Among some 90,000 clones, 88% were seen once, and the ten largest hold over 15%. This TCR came from a person aged 18 to 70 in good health. Source material: blood. This chain uses TRBV9 with TRBJ1-2; possible D gene TRBD1, 6 bases. CDR3 sequence: CASSPGMGARGYTF. CDR3 bases: TGTGCCAGCAGCCCTGGGATGGGGGCGAGGGGCTACACCTTC.